Listed below are T cell receptor beta chains from one sample, sequenced in a study of cytomegalovirus exposure and HLA in healthy donors. This table comes from immunoSEQ multiplex PCR, and its TCRdb copy is limited to in-frame clones, with some not included. The sample lists 200,000 or so clones, 75% to 90% occurring once. Material: PBMCs. The origin of the receptors is a young woman in good health and CMV-seronegative. CDR3s include the opening cysteine and the closing phenylalanine or tryptophan. Fields, in order: D gene, V gene, clone size, J gene, CDR3 protein, CDR3 DNA. D genes are given only for firm matches. A clone size is listed for some rows: how often the clone was seen (once, few, many), or a class if it is expanded.

NA	TRBV19	NA	TRBJ1-1	CASSISRGSQAFF	TGTGCCAGTAGTATAAGCAGGGGATCCCAAGCTTTCTTT
NA	TRBV5-4	NA	TRBJ2-3	CASSLARSGDSRTDTQYF	TGTGCCAGCAGCCTCGCCCGCTCTGGCGACTCTCGCACAGATACGCAGTATTTT
TRBD1	TRBV30	NA	TRBJ1-6	CAWKNNRGAYNSPLHF	TGTGCCTGGAAGAACAACAGGGGCGCCTATAATTCACCCCTCCACTTT
NA	TRBV5-4	NA	TRBJ1-1	CASSPGGTLNTEAFF	TGTGCCAGCAGCCCGGGCGGGACACTGAACACTGAAGCTTTCTTT
NA	TRBV2	once	TRBJ1-1	CASSERRGGTEAFF	TGTGCCAGCAGTGAACGGAGGGGTGGGACTGAAGCTTTCTTT
NA	TRBV5-4	NA	TRBJ1-2	CASSFGVTANYGYTF	TGTGCCAGCAGCTTTGGTGTCACAGCGAACTATGGCTACACCTTC
NA	TRBV11-2	NA	TRBJ2-3	CASSLEPPWTSTDTQYF	TGTGCCAGCAGCTTAGAACCTCCTTGGACCTCCACAGATACGCAGTATTTT
NA	TRBV5-6	NA	TRBJ2-1	CASSLAAEQFF	TGTGCCAGCAGCTTGGCCGCTGAGCAGTTCTTC
TRBD2	TRBV9	NA	TRBJ2-1	CASSVDSGRYNEQFF	TGTGCCAGCAGCGTAGATAGCGGGAGGTACAATGAGCAGTTCTTC
NA	TRBV28	NA	TRBJ2-5	CASSPGIQETQYF	TGTGCCAGCAGTCCCGGGATCCAAGAGACCCAGTACTTC
TRBD1	TRBV5-1	NA	TRBJ2-5	CASSLGGTTGGTYQETQYF	TGCGCCAGCAGCTTGGGAGGGACCACAGGGGGCACGTACCAAGAGACCCAGTACTTC
NA	TRBV19	NA	TRBJ1-5	CASSIAGVEPQHF	TGTGCCAGTAGTATAGCCGGGGTTGAGCCCCAGCATTTT
TRBD1	TRBV7-8	NA	TRBJ2-1	CASSMTGLSVDEQFF	TGTGCCAGCAGTATGACAGGGTTAAGCGTGGATGAGCAGTTCTTC
TRBD1	TRBV7-2	NA	TRBJ2-3	CASRGQGLYTDTQYF	TGTGCCAGCAGAGGACAGGGTTTGTATACAGATACGCAGTATTTT
TRBD1	TRBV4-1	NA	TRBJ1-2	CASSLETGNYGYTF	TGCGCCAGCAGCCTCGAGACAGGGAACTATGGCTACACCTTC